Listed below are T cell receptor beta chains from one sample, sequenced in a study of blood T cell repertoires in COVID-19. Assay: immunoSEQ multiplex PCR; the TCRdb copy retains only in-frame clones and omits some. Of about 360,000 clones in the sample, 81% were seen once. Sequenced material: peripheral blood. The receptors originated from a human donor with acute or convalescent COVID-19. The donor label of this sample is uncertain. The CDR3 runs from the conserved cysteine through the conserved F or W. The D gene is left open where the match is weak. Clone size appears in some rows only: once, few, many, or a class for an expanded clone.

>TRBD1|TRBJ1-4|TRBV10-2|.
CASSTGAGGKLFF
TGCGCCAGCAGTACAGGGGCTGGGGGAAAACTGTTTTTT
>TRBD2|TRBJ2-5|TRBV2|.
CASSEGSGGPWETQYF
TGTGCCAGCAGTGAAGGTAGCGGGGGGCCGTGGGAGACCCAGTACTTC
>.|TRBJ1-5|TRBV6-2/TRBV6-3|.
CASSWSGRNQPQHF
TGTGCCAGCAGTTGGTCAGGGCGCAATCAGCCCCAGCATTTT
>.|TRBJ1-4|TRBV11-2|.
CASSLRTGEKLFF
TGTGCCAGCAGCTTAAGAACAGGGGAAAAACTGTTTTTT
>.|TRBJ1-1|TRBV6-1|.
CASSERSNTEAFF
TGTGCCAGCAGTGAACGGAGCAACACTGAAGCTTTCTTT
>.|TRBJ2-6|TRBV2|once
CASSWTSGANVLTF
TGTGCCAGCAGTTGGACTTCTGGGGCCAACGTCCTGACTTTC
>.|TRBJ2-7|TRBV19|.
CASSLGGAGEQYF
TGTGCCAGTAGTTTAGGGGGCGCGGGGGAGCAGTACTTC
>TRBD1|TRBJ1-4|TRBV6-6|once
CASSYDRGSGKLFF
TGTGCCAGCAGTTACGACAGGGGAAGCGGAAAACTGTTTTTT
>.|TRBJ1-3|TRBV28|.
CASQSGPLSGNTIYF
TGTGCCTCCCAAAGCGGTCCCCTCTCTGGAAACACCATATATTTT
>.|TRBJ1-1|TRBV30|.
CAWTRANTEAFF
TGTGCCTGGACCAGGGCGAACACTGAAGCTTTCTTT
>.|TRBJ1-1|TRBV7-9|.
CASSTSTEAFF
TGTGCCAGCAGCACGAGCACTGAAGCTTTCTTT
>TRBD1|TRBJ2-4|TRBV6-6|.
CASSYRDREAKNIQYF
TGTGCCAGCAGTTACCGGGACAGGGAGGCCAAAAACATTCAGTACTTC
>.|TRBJ1-1|TRBV18|.
CASSTQGDTEAFF
TGTGCCAGCTCAACTCAAGGGGACACTGAAGCTTTCTTT
>TRBD1|TRBJ2-3|TRBV6-5|.
CASRPQGFPDDTQYF
TGTGCCAGCAGACCACAGGGGTTTCCCGATGATACGCAGTATTTT
>.|TRBJ2-1|TRBV6-5|once
CASRYSQNTYNEQFF
TGTGCCAGCAGATATTCACAAAACACCTACAATGAGCAGTTCTTC
>TRBD1|TRBJ1-4|TRBV19|.
CASRTTWTGDEKLFF
TGTGCCAGTAGGACCACATGGACAGGAGACGAAAAACTGTTTTTT
>.|TRBJ1-4|TRBV7-6|few
CASSLDTGETEKLFF
TGTGCCAGCAGCTTAGATACAGGTGAAACTGAAAAACTGTTTTTT
>.|TRBJ2-1|TRBV2|.
CASSEEGAEFF
TGTGCCAGCAGTGAGGAGGGGGCCGAGTTCTTC
>.|TRBJ2-7|TRBV7-9|.
CASSLRQGYEQYF
TGTGCCAGCAGCTTAAGGCAGGGCTACGAGCAGTACTTC
>TRBD2|TRBJ2-1|TRBV19|.
CASSRAGSSYNEQFF
TGTGCCAGTAGCCGAGCGGGGAGCTCCTACAATGAGCAGTTCTTC
>.|TRBJ1-1|TRBV27|.
CASSLSRGSTEAFF
TGTGCCAGCAGTTTATCGCGGGGCAGCACTGAAGCTTTCTTT
>.|TRBJ2-7|TRBV6-2/TRBV6-3|.
CASSNPGYGYEQYF
TGTGCCAGCAGTAATCCTGGGTACGGGTACGAGCAGTACTTC
>TRBD2|TRBJ2-5|TRBV28|.
CASSLNLGGGAETQYF
TGTGCCAGCAGTTTAAATCTTGGCGGGGGGGCGGAGACCCAGTACTTC
>.|TRBJ1-1|TRBV10-1|few
CASSDPQINTEAFF
TGCGCCAGCAGTGACCCACAGATAAACACTGAAGCTTTCTTT
>TRBD2|TRBJ2-1|TRBV18|.
CASSPPGLAGGGNEQFF
TGTGCCAGCTCACCACCTGGACTAGCGGGGGGTGGTAATGAGCAGTTCTTC
>TRBD1|TRBJ1-1|TRBV3-1/TRBV3-2|few
CASSQLLVDRLAF
TGTGCCAGCAGCCAACTTCTGGTGGACAGGCTGGCTTTT
>.|TRBJ1-1|TRBV6-6|.
CASRSPGLGTEAFF
TGTGCCAGCAGATCCCCAGGGTTGGGGACTGAAGCTTTCTTT
>.|TRBJ1-1|TRBV29-1|.
CSVPAQTEAFF
TGCAGCGTTCCAGCGCAGACTGAAGCTTTCTTT
>.|TRBJ2-2|TRBV5-1|.
CASSFPKQTGELFF
TGCGCCAGCAGCTTCCCTAAACAGACCGGGGAGCTGTTTTTT
>.|TRBJ1-1|TRBV28|.
CAATPLRDKPEAFF
TGTGCCGCAACCCCCCTTCGAGACAAGCCTGAAGCTTTCTTT
>.|TRBJ1-6|TRBV28|.
CASRDNWQASSYNSPLHF
TGTGCCAGCCGTGACAATTGGCAGGCGAGCTCCTATAATTCACCCCTCCACTTT
>.|TRBJ2-7|TRBV6-5|.
CASSYRGLDEQYF
TGTGCCAGCAGTTATCGGGGATTGGACGAGCAGTACTTC
>.|TRBJ1-3|TRBV2|few
CASSRFHNQLRGDNTIYF
TGTGCCAGCAGTAGATTCCACAACCAGCTTCGCGGAGATAACACCATATATTTT
>TRBD1|TRBJ1-6|TRBV5-4|.
CASRATGNIGNSPLHF
TGTGCCAGCAGAGCGACAGGGAATATAGGGAATTCACCCCTCCACTTT
>TRBD1|TRBJ2-1|TRBV18|.
CASSSLGTGSGNEQFF
TGTGCCAGCTCATCCCTCGGGACAGGGAGTGGGAATGAGCAGTTCTTC
>TRBD1|TRBJ2-3|TRBV18|.
CASSPGTGRETDTQYF
TGTGCCAGCTCACCTGGGACAGGGCGCGAGACAGATACGCAGTATTTT
>TRBD2|TRBJ2-2|TRBV5-1|.
CASNRRGLAGAGELFF
TGCGCCAGCAATCGGCGGGGACTAGCGGGAGCCGGGGAGCTGTTTTTT
>.|TRBJ2-6|TRBV5-1|.
CASSLVTGTGANVLTF
TGCGCCAGCAGCCTAGTTACAGGGACTGGGGCCAACGTCCTGACTTTC
>TRBD1|TRBJ1-4|TRBV7-9|few
CAIRGVGTGEKLFF
TGTGCCATCCGAGGGGTGGGGACAGGAGAAAAACTGTTTTTT
>.|TRBJ1-1|TRBV18|.
CASSPMGQANTEAFF
TGTGCCAGCTCACCTATGGGACAAGCGAACACTGAAGCTTTCTTT
>.|TRBJ1-1|TRBV6-1|.
CASSDPGLANTEAFF
TGTGCCAGCAGTGACCCAGGGCTGGCGAACACTGAAGCTTTCTTT
>.|TRBJ2-7|TRBV18|.
CASSPGPRAIEQYF
TGTGCCAGCTCTCCCGGGCCCAGGGCGATCGAGCAGTACTTC
>TRBD2|TRBJ2-3|TRBV19|many
CASSIDAGGQSQYF
TGTGCCAGTAGTATAGATGCGGGGGGCCAATCGCAGTATTTT
>TRBD1|TRBJ2-5|TRBV18|.
CASSRDRVETQYF
TGTGCCAGCTCACGGGACAGGGTAGAGACCCAGTACTTC
>TRBD2|TRBJ2-7|TRBV7-8|few
CASSFGWLRGWREGGYEQYF
TGTGCCAGCAGCTTCGGTTGGCTTCGGGGCTGGCGGGAGGGCGGATACGAGCAGTACTTC
>.|TRBJ1-5|TRBV19|.
CASSIGQMGDKRSPQHF
TGTGCCAGTAGTATAGGTCAAATGGGGGACAAGAGATCGCCCCAGCATTTT
>.|TRBJ2-6|TRBV20-1|.
CSASRGAPSGANVLTF
TGCAGTGCTAGTCGGGGGGCCCCCTCTGGGGCCAACGTCCTGACTTTC